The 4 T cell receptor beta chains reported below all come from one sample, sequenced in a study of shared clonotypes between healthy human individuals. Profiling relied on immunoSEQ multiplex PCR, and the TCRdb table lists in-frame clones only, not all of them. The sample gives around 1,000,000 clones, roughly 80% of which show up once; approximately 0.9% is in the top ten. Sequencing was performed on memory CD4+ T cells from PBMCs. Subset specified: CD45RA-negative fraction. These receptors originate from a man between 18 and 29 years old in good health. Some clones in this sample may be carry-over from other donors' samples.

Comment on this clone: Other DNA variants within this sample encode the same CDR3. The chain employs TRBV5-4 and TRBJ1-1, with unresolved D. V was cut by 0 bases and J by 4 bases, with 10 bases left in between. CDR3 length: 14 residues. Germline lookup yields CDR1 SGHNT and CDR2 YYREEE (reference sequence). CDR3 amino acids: CASSLDRGITEAFF. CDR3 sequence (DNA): TGTGCCAGCAGCTTGGATCGGGGAATCACTGAAGCTTTCTTT.

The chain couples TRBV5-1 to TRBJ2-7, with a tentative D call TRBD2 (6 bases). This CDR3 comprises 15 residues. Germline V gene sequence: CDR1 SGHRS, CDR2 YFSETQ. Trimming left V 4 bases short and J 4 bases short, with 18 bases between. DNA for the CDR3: TGCGCCAGCAGCCCCCAAGGAGGGGTGGCTTACGAGCAGTACTTC. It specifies CASSPQGGVAYEQYF.

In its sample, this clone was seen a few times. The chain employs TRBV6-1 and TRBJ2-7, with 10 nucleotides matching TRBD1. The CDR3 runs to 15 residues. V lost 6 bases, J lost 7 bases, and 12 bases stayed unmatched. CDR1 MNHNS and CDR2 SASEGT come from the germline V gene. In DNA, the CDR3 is TGTGCCAGCAGACTAATACGACAGGGGGCGGGGGAGCAGTACTTC. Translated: CASRLIRQGAGEQYF.

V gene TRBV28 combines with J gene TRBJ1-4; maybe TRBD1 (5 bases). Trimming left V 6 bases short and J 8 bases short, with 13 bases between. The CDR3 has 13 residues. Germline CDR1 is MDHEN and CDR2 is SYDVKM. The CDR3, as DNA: TGTGCCAGCAGCCAAGGACGGGGCGAAAAACTGTTTTTT. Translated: CASSQGRGEKLFF.